The source of this TCR beta chain is a study of blood T cell repertoires in COVID-19. V gave up 9 bases and J gave up 4 bases; unmatched junction bases: 7. Germline V gives CDR1 ENHRY, CDR2 SYGVKD. This CDR3 spans 14 amino acids. Some clones are missing from TCRdb's copy, which holds only in-frame ones; the method was immunoSEQ multiplex PCR. The sample lists some 230,000 clones; 80% to 85% were seen once. The sequenced material came from peripheral blood. The TCR sequence derives from a woman aged 25 to 39 who had recovered from COVID-19. The chain has TRBV10-3 and TRBJ2-7; TRBD2 matches at 12 bases. The CDR3 DNA reads as TGTGCCATAAGGTCGGGGACTAGCGGGTACGAGCAGTACTTC. It translates to CAIRSGTSGYEQYF.